This passage covers 32 T cell receptor beta chains from one sample sequenced in a study of blood T cell repertoires in COVID-19 (dated by TCRdb to about 2020). The protocol used for the library was the immunoSEQ multiplex PCR assay. The source is immuneACCESS, and TCRdb retained only in-frame sequences with V and J called. Part of the clones is not carried over; for the studies checked, unresolved V genes explain less than half of this, and the remainder is unexplained. Across this sample there are some 150,000 clones, with 80% to 90% seen only once. The ten top clones hold 1.5% to 2% of the sample. Material: peripheral blood. The receptors shown here come from a woman between 45 and 65 years old with acute or convalescent COVID-19.

The chain recombines TRBV28 with TRBJ1-6, with TRBD1 as a possible D gene (5 bases). Trimming shortened V by 4 bases and J by 10 bases, and 17 bases separated the two germline ends. The CDR3 extends over 15 amino acids. The germline gives CDR1 MDHEN, CDR2 SYDVKM. CDR3 residues: CASSYRLGPRSPLHF. CDR3 nucleotide sequence: TGTGCCAGCAGTTACCGATTGGGGCCGAGGTCACCCCTCCACTTT. Complete variable domain (other parts from reference TRBV28 and TRBJ1-6): DVKVTQSSRYLVKRTGEKVFLECVQDMDHENMFWYRQDPGLGLRLIYFSYDVKMKEKGDIPEGYSVSREKKERFSLILESASTNQTSMYLCASSYRLGPRSPLHFGNGTRLTVT.

The V gene is TRBV4-1, the J gene TRBJ2-1, with D perhaps TRBD1 (6 bases). V lost 1 base to trimming and J lost 2 bases, with 12 bases between them. Germline loops: CDR1 MGHRA, CDR2 YSYEKL. The CDR3 runs 16 residues. The chain's CDR3 is CASSQAPTGTYNEQFF. CDR3 sequence (DNA): TGCGCCAGCAGCCAAGCCCCGACAGGCACCTACAATGAGCAGTTCTTC.

The chain uses TRBV5-1 and TRBJ2-3; D might be TRBD2 (6 bases). Germline V gene lookup returns CDR1 SGHRS and CDR2 YFSETQ. With 10 bases removed from V and 5 bases from J, the gap between germline ends came to 20 bases. The CDR3 covers 14 residues. In DNA, the CDR3 is TGCGCCTCCCTAGGAGGGGTCTGGGGAGATACGCAGTATTTT. This sequence encodes CASLGGVWGDTQYF.

This clone has just a few counts. The J gene is TRBJ1-2, the V gene TRBV7-2, with unresolved D. V gave up 5 bases and J gave up 4 bases, with 11 bases separating them. The germline CDR1 and CDR2 sequences are SGHTA and FQGNSA. This CDR3 comprises 13 residues. CDR3 DNA: TGTGCCAGCAGCCCGGACTGGGGCTATGGCTACACCTTC. It yields the protein CASSPDWGYGYTF.

Only one count was recorded for this clone. The chain is built from TRBV6-2 or TRBV6-3 and TRBJ2-3; a weak D match, TRBD2 (5 bases). Germline CDR1 MNHEY, CDR2 SVGEGT. The CDR3 loop spans 15 amino acids. Trimming pared 0 bases from V and 3 bases from J, leaving 10 bases between. CDR3 amino acids: CASSYSGLVTDTQYF. The CDR3 bases are TGTGCCAGCAGTTACTCCGGACTTGTTACAGATACGCAGTATTTT.

The chain carries TRBV11-3 and TRBJ2-2; TRBD1 aligns across 7 bases. This CDR3 spans 18 amino acids. Germline lookup yields CDR1 SGHNT and CDR2 YENEEA. The ends lost 1 base at V and 10 bases at J; junction bases unmatched: 18. The CDR3 DNA is TGTGCCAGCAGCTTAGGTCACGCTTCGACAGGGACATCAAAGGAGCTGTTTTTT. Amino acid sequence: CASSLGHASTGTSKELFF.

The rearrangement uses TRBV18 and TRBJ2-3, with 8 bases that match TRBD2. Germline V gives CDR1 KGHSH, CDR2 LQKENI. The ends lost 3 bases at V and 0 bases at J; junction bases unmatched: 2. The CDR3 totals 15 residues. The CDR3 DNA reads as TGTGCCAGCTCACCGTTAGCGGGGAGCACAGATACGCAGTATTTT. This translates into CASSPLAGSTDTQYF.

V and J are TRBV7-2 and TRBJ2-5; 12 bases fit TRBD2. After removal of 6 bases from V and 5 bases from J, the junction contained 4 bases not matched to a gene. CDR3 length equals 14 residues. CDR1 SGHTA and CDR2 FQGNSA come from the germline V gene. The CDR3 sequence is CASRSGTSGETQYF. The DNA for the CDR3 is TGTGCCAGCAGATCCGGGACTAGCGGGGAGACCCAGTACTTC. The whole variable domain, filled in from reference TRBV7-2 and TRBJ2-5, reads GAGVSQSPSNKVTEKGKDVELRCDPISGHTALYWYRQSLGQGLEFLIYFQGNSAPDKSGLPSDRFSAERTGGSVSTLTIQRTQQEDSAVYLCASRSGTSGETQYFGPGTRLLVL.

The V and J genes are TRBV10-3 and TRBJ1-4; TRBD1 might be the D (5 bases). CDR3 size: 13 residues. The germline V gene encodes CDR1 ENHRY and CDR2 SYGVKD. V was pared by 8 bases and J by 4 bases, with 11 bases between. The CDR3 here is CAISGGINEKLFF. CDR3 bases: TGTGCCATCTCTGGGGGGATTAATGAAAAACTGTTTTTT.

This clone was detected once. The same CDR3 arises from other DNA sequences in this sample as well. This chain joins TRBV7-2 and TRBJ1-2; 9 nucleotides match TRBD1. This CDR3 region has 14 residues. Germline V gives CDR1 SGHTA, CDR2 FQGNSA. The V segment lost 5 bases and the J segment 5 bases; nucleotides outside the gene matches: 6. The CDR3 DNA reads TGTGCCAGCAGCCGGGACAGGGCTGGGTATGGCTACACCTTC. Translation gives CASSRDRAGYGYTF.

The chain recombines TRBV3-1 (or the pseudogene TRBV3-2) with TRBJ2-1; possible D gene TRBD2, 5 bases. Germline assignment: CDR1 LGHDT and CDR2 YNNKEL (reference sequence). The CDR3 sequence is 15 residues long. V gave up 1 base and J gave up 0 bases, with 7 bases separating them. The CDR3 DNA follows: TGTGCCAGCAGCCAAGTAGCGCTCTCCTACAATGAGCAGTTCTTC. Translating gives CASSQVALSYNEQFF.

The table lists this clone with a few counts. The chain joins TRBV27 to TRBJ2-2, with 7 bases that match TRBD2. V was pared by 4 bases and J by 0 bases, with 8 bases of the junction left unmatched. CDR1 MNHEY and CDR2 SMNVEV come from the germline V gene (reference sequence). The CDR3 runs 17 residues. For the CDR3, the DNA is TGTGCCAGCAGTTCCAATCTGGCGGGGGCGAACACCGGGGAGCTGTTTTTT. Its translation: CASSSNLAGANTGELFF.

The chain employs TRBV30 and TRBJ2-7; TRBD2 matches 10 bases. This CDR3 contains 13 residues. CDR1 is GTSNPN and CDR2 is SVGIG in the germline V gene (reference sequence). V lost 4 bases and J lost 2; bases outside the gene matches: 2. CDR3 DNA sequence: TGTGCCTGGACGAGCGGGGGGGCCTACGAGCAGTACTTC. Translated: CAWTSGGAYEQYF.

V and J are TRBV9 and TRBJ1-4, with D possibly being TRBD1 (6 bases). Trimming stripped 4 bases from V and 4 bases from J, with 17 bases between. CDR1 SGDLS and CDR2 YYNGEE come from the germline V gene. The CDR3 extends over 16 amino acids. DNA of the CDR3: TGTGCCAGCAGCCCTAGAGGGGGGGGATATAATGAAAAACTGTTTTTT. Encoded protein: CASSPRGGGYNEKLFF.

The chain employs TRBV24-1 and TRBJ2-4; 11 bases fit TRBD2. Germline CDR1 reads KGHDR; CDR2 reads SFDVKD. The CDR3 is 16 amino acids. With V trimmed by 4 bases and J by 8 bases, 9 bases remained unmatched. This CDR3 is CATSERTSGPRDIQYF. The CDR3 region has the DNA TGTGCCACCAGTGAGCGGACTAGCGGGCCTAGGGACATTCAGTACTTC.

This chain joins TRBV5-4 and TRBJ2-1; the D gene is possibly TRBD2 (5 bases). CDR3 length: 13 residues. Trimming left V 1 base short and J 4 bases short, with 6 bases between. The germline V gene encodes CDR1 SGHNT and CDR2 YYREEE (reference sequence). In DNA, the CDR3 is TGTGCCAGCAGCTTGACGGGGTACAATGAGCAGTTCTTC. Its protein product is CASSLTGYNEQFF.

The chain recombines TRBV15 with TRBJ2-1; TRBD2 matches 8 bases. The CDR3 is 16 amino acids. Germline V gene data show CDR1 as LNHNV and CDR2 as YYDKDF (reference sequence). V trimming: 6 bases; J trimming: 3 bases; junction bases outside the gene matches: 10. The DNA of the CDR3 is TGTGCCACCAGTCTCGGGCCACTAGCGGACTACAATGAGCAGTTCTTC. It yields the protein CATSLGPLADYNEQFF.

For this clone: At one end, the junction sequence differs from germline, possibly due to a read error. Additional DNA sequences in this sample encode the identical CDR3. V and J are TRBV11-2 and TRBJ2-7; weak D call: TRBD1 (5 bases). Germline CDR1 SGHAT, CDR2 FQNNGV. The length of the CDR3 is 14 residues. In nucleotides, the CDR3 is TGTGCCAGCAGCCCTGGGGCGGACCACTACGAACAGTACTTC. Translating gives CASSPGADHYEQYF.

This clone was picked up one time. The CDR3 is CASSQMTGHTEAFF. CDR3 coding DNA: TGTGCCAGCAGCCAAATGACAGGGCACACTGAAGCTTTCTTT. The chain recombines TRBV3-1 (or the pseudogene TRBV3-2) with TRBJ1-1; 7 positions agree with TRBD1. Germline V gene sequence: CDR1 LGHDT, CDR2 YNNKEL (reference sequence). The junction had 3 bases not matched to a gene; V was cut back by 2 bases and J by 3 bases. The CDR3 extends over 14 amino acids.

The chain is built from TRBV30 and TRBJ2-5, with D possibly being TRBD2 (5 bases). Germline assignment: CDR1 GTSNPN and CDR2 SVGIG (reference sequence). Trimming pared 5 bases from V and 4 bases from J, leaving 11 bases between. The CDR3 loop spans 12 amino acids. CDR3 protein: CAWDLAAETQYF. As DNA, the CDR3 is TGTGCCTGGGACCTAGCCGCAGAGACCCAGTACTTC.

This chain joins TRBV11-3 and TRBJ2-1, with D unclear. This CDR3 is built from 13 residues. V lost 0 bases, J lost 9 bases, and 9 bases lay in between. In germline, CDR1 is SGHNT, CDR2 YENEEA. CDR3 residues: CASSLDLAFEQFF. CDR3 in DNA: TGTGCCAGCAGCTTAGATTTGGCATTTGAGCAGTTCTTC.

The chain carries TRBV5-1 and TRBJ1-3; 7 bases fit TRBD1. Germline lookup yields CDR1 SGHRS and CDR2 YFSETQ. The CDR3 runs 17 residues. J lost 0 bases, V lost 0 bases, and 6 bases had no gene match. CDR3 amino acids: CASSLGLQGLSGNTIYF. The CDR3 nucleotides read TGCGCCAGCAGCTTGGGGTTACAGGGGCTCTCTGGAAACACCATATATTTT.

The V call is TRBV11-3, the J call TRBJ1-1; tentative D call: TRBD1 (5 bases). With 5 bases removed from V and 0 bases from J, the gap between germline ends came to 13 bases. The germline gives CDR1 SGHNT, CDR2 YENEEA. The CDR3 runs 15 residues. Written as DNA, the CDR3 is TGTGCCAGCAGCCGTGGGGCGTCGATGAACACTGAAGCTTTCTTT. This sequence encodes CASSRGASMNTEAFF. The full variable domain, with the rest looked up from reference TRBV11-3 and TRBJ1-1, is EAGVVQSPRYKIIEKKQPVAFWCNPISGHNTLYWYLQNLGQGPELLIRYENEEAVDDSQLPKDRFSAERLKGVDSTLKIQPAELGDSAVYLCASSRGASMNTEAFFGQGTRLTVV.

This clone has only one observation. The rearrangement joins TRBV3-1 (or the pseudogene TRBV3-2) to TRBJ1-1, with 8 bases that match TRBD1. V trimming: 4 bases; J trimming: 5 bases; junction bases outside the gene matches: 9. The V gene's germline CDR1 is LGHDT and CDR2 YNNKEL (reference sequence). The CDR3 loop spans 15 amino acids. The CDR3: CASSPEQGAGTEAFF. CDR3 nucleotides: TGTGCCAGCAGCCCCGAGCAGGGGGCAGGTACTGAAGCTTTCTTT.

J is TRBJ1-4 and V is TRBV24-1; D perhaps matches TRBD1 (5 bases). This CDR3 has 17 amino acids. The germline CDR1 and CDR2 sequences are KGHDR and SFDVKD. V lost 3 bases to trimming and J lost 5 bases, with 18 bases between them. Written as DNA, the CDR3 is TGTGCCACCAGTGATCGACCAAGCGGGAGGGGAAATGAAAAACTGTTTTTT. Its translation: CATSDRPSGRGNEKLFF.

CDR3 loop: CASSSGTLPAGEQFF. In DNA, the CDR3 is TGTGCCAGCAGTTCCGGGACCCTACCCGCGGGAGAGCAGTTCTTC. This chain links TRBV7-6 with TRBJ2-1; perhaps TRBD2 as D (6 bases). Per the germline V gene, CDR1 is SGHVS and CDR2 is FNYEAQ. The CDR3 is made up of 15 amino acids. V was trimmed by 6 bases and J by 10 bases, leaving 22 bases between them.

The V call is TRBV7-2, the J call TRBJ2-1, with a possible D match to TRBD2 (5 bases). V lost 3 bases and J 4 bases, leaving 10 bases between the germline ends. The germline V gene encodes CDR1 SGHTA and CDR2 FQGNSA. The CDR3 consists of 14 residues. The CDR3 DNA is TGTGCCAGCAGCTTTAGCGTCTCGTACAATGAGCAGTTCTTC. Translated: CASSFSVSYNEQFF.

As DNA, the CDR3 is TGCAGCGGAACTACTACAGGGGATGGCTACACCTTC. Its protein is CSGTTTGDGYTF. The V and J genes are TRBV29-1 and TRBJ1-2; 7 bases align to TRBD1. V gave up 7 bases and J gave up 6 bases; unmatched junction bases: 8. Germline V CDR1 and CDR2: SQVTM, ANQGSEA. The CDR3 length is 12 residues. Full variable domain (remainder filled in from reference TRBV29-1 and TRBJ1-2): SAVISQKPSRDICQRGTSLTIQCQVDSQVTMMFWYRQQPGQSLTLIATANQGSEATYESGFVIDKFPISRPNLTFSTLTVSNMSPEDSSIYLCSGTTTGDGYTFGSGTRLTVV.

V usage is TRBV12-3 or TRBV12-4 and J usage is TRBJ1-1; no reliable D call. The CDR3 sequence is 13 residues long. V lost 7 bases and J lost 1, with 10 bases in between. DNA for the CDR3: TGTGCCAGCAAATCTCGGGGGAACACTGAAGCTTTCTTT. This sequence encodes CASKSRGNTEAFF.

The chain combines TRBV19 with TRBJ2-7, with D unclear. Between the trimmed V and J ends, which lost 6 bases and 3 bases, there was a span of 9 bases. The CDR3 length is 12 residues. Germline V lookup: CDR1 LNHDA, CDR2 SQIVND (reference sequence). CDR3 amino acids: CASSPRDYEQYF. The DNA for the CDR3 is TGTGCCAGTAGCCCCCGAGACTACGAGCAGTACTTC.

The chain joins TRBV7-6 to TRBJ1-4, with D maybe TRBD1 (6 bases). Trimming stripped 5 bases from V and 7 bases from J, with 11 bases between. Germline values: CDR1 SGHVS, CDR2 FNYEAQ. This CDR3 is built from 13 residues. The DNA for the CDR3 is TGTGCCAGCAGCCTACAGGGAACTGAAAAACTGTTTTTT. Protein sequence: CASSLQGTEKLFF.

The chain couples TRBV27 to TRBJ1-2; TRBD1 matches 8 bases. Per the germline V gene, CDR1 is MNHEY and CDR2 is SMNVEV (reference sequence). Trimming at V came to 6 bases and at J to 7 bases, leaving 4 bases not matched to a gene. The CDR3 length is 12 residues. CDR3 DNA sequence: TGTGCCAGCAGGCAGGGGGCGGGTGGCTACACCTTC. Translation: CASRQGAGGYTF.